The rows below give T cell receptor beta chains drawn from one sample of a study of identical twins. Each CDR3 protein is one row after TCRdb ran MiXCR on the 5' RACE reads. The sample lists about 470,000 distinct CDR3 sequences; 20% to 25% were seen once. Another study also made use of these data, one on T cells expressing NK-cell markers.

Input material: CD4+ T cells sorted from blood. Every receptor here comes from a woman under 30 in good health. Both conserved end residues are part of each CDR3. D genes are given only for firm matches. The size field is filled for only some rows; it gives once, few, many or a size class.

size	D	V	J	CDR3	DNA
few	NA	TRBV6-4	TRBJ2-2	CASSDTGKAGELFF	TGTGCCAGCAGTGACACAGGGAAGGCCGGGGAGCTGTTTTTT
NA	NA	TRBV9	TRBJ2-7	CASSVAPASSYEQYF	TGTGCCAGCAGCGTAGCGCCGGCCAGCTCCTACGAGCAGTACTTC
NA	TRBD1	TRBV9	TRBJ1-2	CASSAETWTGDYGYTF	TGTGCCAGCAGCGCCGAGACATGGACAGGGGACTATGGCTACACCTTC
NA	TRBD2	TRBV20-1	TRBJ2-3	CSASGLAGADTQYF	TGCAGTGCTTCTGGACTAGCGGGAGCAGATACGCAGTATTTT
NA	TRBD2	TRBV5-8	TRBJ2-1	CASSFQLAANNEQFF	TGTGCCAGCAGCTTCCAACTAGCGGCCAACAATGAGCAGTTCTTC
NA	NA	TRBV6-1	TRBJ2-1	CASSPGLGSGFHNEQFF	TGTGCCAGCAGCCCAGGATTAGGGAGCGGATTCCACAATGAGCAGTTCTTC
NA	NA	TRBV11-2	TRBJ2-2	CASSLSPQGELFF	TGTGCCAGCAGCTTATCCCCCCAAGGGGAGCTGTTTTTT
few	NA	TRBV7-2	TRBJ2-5	CASSRQIQETQYF	TGTGCCAGCAGCCGACAGATCCAAGAGACCCAGTACTTC
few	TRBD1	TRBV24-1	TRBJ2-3	CATSATDRATQYF	TGTGCCACCAGTGCCACCGACAGGGCTACGCAGTATTTT
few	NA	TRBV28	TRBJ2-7	CASSSGGFSYEQYF	TGTGCCAGCAGTTCCGGCGGGTTTTCCTACGAGCAGTACTTC
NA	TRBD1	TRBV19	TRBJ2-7	CASSVRDRKDYEQYF	TGTGCCAGTAGTGTCCGGGACAGAAAAGACTACGAGCAGTACTTC
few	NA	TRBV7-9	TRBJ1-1	CASSLVATEAFF	TGTGCCAGCAGCCTCGTAGCCACTGAAGCTTTCTTT
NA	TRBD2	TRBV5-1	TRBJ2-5	CASSLREVYETQYF	TGCGCCAGCAGCTTGCGGGAGGTTTACGAGACCCAGTACTTC
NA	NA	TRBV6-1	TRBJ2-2	CASRRQGGTGELFF	TGTGCCAGCAGGAGACAGGGAGGAACCGGGGAGCTGTTTTTT
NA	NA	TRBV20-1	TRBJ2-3	CSASKTGQSGTDTQYF	TGCAGTGCTAGTAAAACTGGACAGTCGGGCACAGATACGCAGTATTTT
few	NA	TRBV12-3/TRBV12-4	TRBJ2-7	CASSSVKGRSHEQYF	TGTGCCAGCAGTTCGGTTAAGGGCAGGTCCCACGAGCAGTACTTC
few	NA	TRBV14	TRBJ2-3	CASSQGGARATQYF	TGTGCCAGCAGCCAAGGTGGGGCTCGGGCAACGCAGTATTTT
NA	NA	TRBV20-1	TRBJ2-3	CSARDPRQKDTQYF	TGCAGTGCTAGAGATCCACGACAGAAGGATACGCAGTATTTT
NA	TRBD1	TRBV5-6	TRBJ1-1	CASSRGTGEFAFF	TGTGCCAGCAGCCGTGGGACAGGGGAGTTTGCTTTCTTT
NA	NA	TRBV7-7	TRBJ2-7	CASSKAGTYEQYF	TGTGCTAGCAGCAAAGCGGGTACTTACGAGCAGTACTTC
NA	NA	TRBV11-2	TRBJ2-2	CASSRPSTGELFF	TGTGCCAGCAGCCGTCCCAGCACCGGGGAGCTGTTTTTT
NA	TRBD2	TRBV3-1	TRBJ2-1	CASSYLAGVGNEQFF	TGTGCCAGCAGCTATCTAGCGGGAGTCGGTAATGAGCAGTTCTTC
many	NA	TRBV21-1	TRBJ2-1	CASSKRPGQGENEQFF	TGTGCCAGCAGCAAAAGACCGGGACAGGGGGAAAATGAGCAGTTCTTC
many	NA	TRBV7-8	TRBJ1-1	CASSLVLSTEAFF	TGTGCCAGCAGCTTAGTCCTGTCCACTGAAGCTTTCTTT
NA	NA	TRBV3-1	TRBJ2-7	CASSQVGRPDYEQYF	TGTGCCAGCAGCCAAGTTGGACGACCCGACTACGAGCAGTACTTC
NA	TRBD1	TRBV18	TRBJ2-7	CASSKPPGQGYEQYF	TGTGCCAGCTCCAAGCCACCGGGACAGGGTTACGAGCAGTACTTC
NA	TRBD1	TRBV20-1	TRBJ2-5	CSAHRGLETQYF	TGCAGTGCTCATAGGGGGCTAGAGACCCAGTACTTC
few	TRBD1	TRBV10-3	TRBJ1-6	CAISELPGQGYSPLHF	TGTGCCATCAGTGAACTCCCGGGACAGGGGTATTCACCCCTCCACTTT
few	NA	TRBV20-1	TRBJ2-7	CSAPGRTSTEQYF	TGCAGTGCCCCAGGACGGACCTCTACTGAGCAGTACTTC
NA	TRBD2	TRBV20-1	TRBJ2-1	CSAIGLAEGNEQFF	TGCAGTGCTATAGGGCTAGCGGAGGGGAATGAGCAGTTCTTC
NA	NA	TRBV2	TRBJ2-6	CASSEFKGANVLTF	TGTGCCAGCAGTGAGTTTAAGGGGGCCAACGTCCTGACTTTC
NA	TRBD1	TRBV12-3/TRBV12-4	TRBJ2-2	CASRRAGGTGELFF	TGTGCCAGCAGACGAGCAGGGGGCACCGGGGAGCTGTTTTTT
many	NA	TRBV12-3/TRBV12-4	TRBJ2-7	CASRPSTRSYEQYF	TGTGCCAGCAGACCTTCTACTAGATCCTACGAGCAGTACTTC
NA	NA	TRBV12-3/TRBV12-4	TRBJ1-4	CASSFGDRNEKLFF	TGTGCCAGCAGTTTCGGTGATCGTAATGAAAAACTGTTTTTT
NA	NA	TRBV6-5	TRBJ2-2	CASSYTPRGAGTGELFF	TGTGCCAGCAGTTACACCCCCAGGGGGGCGGGGACCGGGGAGCTGTTTTTT
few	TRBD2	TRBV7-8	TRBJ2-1	CASSLGLAGTNEQFF	TGTGCCAGCAGCTTGGGACTAGCGGGGACTAATGAGCAGTTCTTC
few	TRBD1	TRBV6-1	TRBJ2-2	CASRWDRGSTGELFF	TGTGCCAGCAGATGGGACAGGGGTTCCACCGGGGAGCTGTTTTTT